This is a list of T cell receptor beta chains from one sample in a study of a mutant IDH1 vaccine in newly diagnosed glioma. Assay used: immunoSEQ multiplex PCR; TCRdb lists only in-frame clones, some missing. Of 95,000 to 120,000 clones listed, roughly 90% are singletons. For these TCRs, the target antigens are not known. The material was PBMCs, obtained from a glioma patient whose treatment included an IDH1 peptide vaccine. These receptors were taken from a woman aged 45 to 65 with glioma. Both conserved end residues are part of each CDR3. A D gene is named only where the DNA matches it firmly. Clone sizes are given selectively: once, few, many, or a class where the clone is expanded.

>16|-|TRBV28|-|TRBJ1-5
TGTGCCAGCAGTTTATGGGCAGTAAAAACACATCAGCCCCAGCATTTT
CASSLWAVKTHQPQHF
>15|-|TRBV5-4|-|TRBJ2-1
TGTGCCAGCACGGCCAGGACGGACCTGGCCAATGAGCAGTTCTTC
CASTARTDLANEQFF
>15|-|TRBV27|-|TRBJ2-3
TGTGCCAGCAGTCCCCGGTGGACTAGCACAGATACGCAGTATTTT
CASSPRWTSTDTQYF
>14|-|TRBV6-1|-|TRBJ2-2
TGTGCCAGCAGTGTGTCCAGGGGCACCGGGGAGCTGTTTTTT
CASSVSRGTGELFF
>13|-|TRBV7-9|few|TRBJ2-5
TGTGCCAGCAGCCAGACAGCCGGAGAGACCCAGTACTTC
CASSQTAGETQYF
>16|-|TRBV4-1|-|TRBJ2-4
TGCGCCAGCAGCCAAGATCGCGAGAGAGCCAAAAACATTCAGTACTTC
CASSQDRERAKNIQYF
>14|-|TRBV10-3|-|TRBJ2-7
TGTGCCATCAGTGAGGCGGGGTCCCCCCACGAGCAGTACTTC
CAISEAGSPHEQYF
>17|TRBD2|TRBV4-1|-|TRBJ2-5
TGCGCCAGCAGCCAAGGGGGACTAGCGGGAGGGAGAGAGACCCAGTACTTC
CASSQGGLAGGRETQYF
>11|-|TRBV5-1|-|TRBJ2-7
TGCGCCAGCAGCGCGGGGACGGAGCAGTACTTC
CASSAGTEQYF
>15|TRBD1|TRBV5-1|-|TRBJ2-7
TGCGCCAGCAGCTTGGCCCGGACAGGGGGCTACGAGCAGTACTTC
CASSLARTGGYEQYF
>16|TRBD2|TRBV9|-|TRBJ2-3
TGTGCCAGCAGCGTAAGGAGCGGGAGAGGGTCAGATACGCAGTATTTT
CASSVRSGRGSDTQYF
>15|-|TRBV7-9|-|TRBJ2-1
TGTGCCAGCAGCTTAGATTGGAGCTCCTACAATGAGCAGTTCTTC
CASSLDWSSYNEQFF
>16|TRBD2|TRBV28|-|TRBJ2-7
TGTGCCAGCAGTTTATGGGGAGCGGGGAACTCCTACGAGCAGTACTTC
CASSLWGAGNSYEQYF
>15|TRBD1|TRBV19|-|TRBJ2-3
TGTGCCAGTAGTATAGTCAGGGGGCACACAGATACGCAGTATTTT
CASSIVRGHTDTQYF
>14|TRBD2|TRBV19|-|TRBJ2-3
TGTGCCAGTAGCCAGGGACTAGTCACAGATACGCAGTATTTT
CASSQGLVTDTQYF
>15|-|TRBV6-5|once|TRBJ2-3
TGTGCCAGCAGTTACAGACAGCCTGACACAGATACGCAGTATTTT
CASSYRQPDTDTQYF
>16|-|TRBV11-2|-|TRBJ2-5
TGTGCCAGCAGCTTAATACCCGGGTCGTACCAAGAGACCCAGTACTTC
CASSLIPGSYQETQYF
>14|-|TRBV29-1|-|TRBJ2-3
TGCAGCGTTGAGGGTGGTAGGGGCACAGATACGCAGTATTTT
CSVEGGRGTDTQYF
>15|-|TRBV5-4|-|TRBJ1-2
TGTGCCAGCAGCACCCGGGCGTCGGTCGGCTATGGCTACACCTTC
CASSTRASVGYGYTF
>14|TRBD1|TRBV7-7|-|TRBJ1-1
TGTGCTAGCAGCTTCCAGGGGGTTGGCACTGAAGCTTTCTTT
CASSFQGVGTEAFF